This TCR beta chain was recovered during a study of blood T cell repertoires in COVID-19. Across the whole study: Two negative PCRs, clearance, or symptom resolution had been documented for recovered Cohort 3 donors. Acute and convalescent COVID-19 samples came from the United States, Italy and Spain.

CDR3 length equals 14 residues. V shed 5 bases, J shed 4 bases, and the junction held 2 bases outside the gene matches. The germline CDR1 and CDR2 sequences are SGHTA and FQGNSA. All enrollees were about 18 to 89 years old and from roughly 26 US areas. The study assigned cohorts using participant-reported clinical history. The method was immunoSEQ multiplex PCR; TCRdb's version includes in-frame clones alone and lacks a portion of them. Of roughly 160,000 clones in the sample, around 80% were seen once. The chain recombines TRBV7-2 with TRBJ2-1, with 10 bases identical to TRBD1. The TCR comes from a woman in her 70s in a cohort exposed to, infected with or recovered from COVID-19 (not recorded which). The sample comprised PBMCs or T cells enriched from blood (not recorded which). CDR3 sequence reads: CASSRDRGYNEQFF. The CDR3 region has the DNA TGTGCCAGCAGCCGGGACAGGGGTTACAATGAGCAGTTCTTC.